This TCR beta chain emerged from a study of control samples from healthy donors and cancer patients. This CDR3 region has 13 residues. V gave up 6 bases and J gave up 4 bases, with 15 bases separating them. Germline V gene lookup returns CDR1 SQVTM and CDR2 ANQGSEA. Clones were read by immunoSEQ multiplex PCR, and TCRdb kept only the in-frame ones, dropping some. The sample shows about 85,000 clones, about nine tenths of them seen only once. The rearrangement uses TRBV29-1 and TRBJ1-1; D possibly corresponds to TRBD1 (5 bases). Sequencing input: blood. The receptor was isolated from a woman aged 18-29 years in good health. CDR3 in amino acids: CSVGGVFGTEAFF. The CDR3 DNA reads as TGCAGCGTGGGGGGAGTCTTCGGCACTGAAGCTTTCTTT. Variable domain in full (rest from reference TRBV29-1 and TRBJ1-1): SAVISQKPSRDICQRGTSLTIQCQVDSQVTMMFWYRQQPGQSLTLIATANQGSEATYESGFVIDKFPISRPNLTFSTLTVSNMSPEDSSIYLCSVGGVFGTEAFFGQGTRLTVV.